This record covers a single T cell receptor beta chain. This sample was taken from a study of cytomegalovirus exposure and HLA in healthy donors. The ends were cut back, 1 base at V and 4 bases at J, with 5 bases in the middle. The length of the CDR3 is 12 residues. Germline CDR1 and CDR2: SQVTM and ANQGSEA. Vbeta (60) and Jbeta (13) primers were used in the PCR. TCRdb's copy holds only in-frame clones and misses some; the assay was immunoSEQ multiplex PCR. The sample gives 130,000 or so clones, 8.5% of which show up once; 4.5% to 6% is in the top ten. The receptor comes from a man aged 40-49 years in good health and CMV-seronegative. The sequenced sample consisted of PBMCs. V and J are TRBV29-1 and TRBJ2-1; possibly TRBD2 for D (5 bases). Here the CDR3 DNA reads TGCAGCGTTGAAGGGGAGTACAATGAGCAGTTCTTC. Translated: CSVEGEYNEQFF.